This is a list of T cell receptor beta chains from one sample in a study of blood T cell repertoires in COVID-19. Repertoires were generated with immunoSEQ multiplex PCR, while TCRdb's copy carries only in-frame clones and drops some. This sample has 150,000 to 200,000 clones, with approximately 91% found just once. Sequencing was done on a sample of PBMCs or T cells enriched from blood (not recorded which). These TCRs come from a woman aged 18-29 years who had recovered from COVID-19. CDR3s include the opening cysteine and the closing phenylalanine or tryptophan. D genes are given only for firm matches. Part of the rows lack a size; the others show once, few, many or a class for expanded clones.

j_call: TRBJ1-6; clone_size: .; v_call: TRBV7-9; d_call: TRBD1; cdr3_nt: TGTGCCAGCAGCTTATGGGCAGGGGGCGCCCCGAATTCACCCCTCCACTTT; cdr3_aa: CASSLWAGGAPNSPLHF
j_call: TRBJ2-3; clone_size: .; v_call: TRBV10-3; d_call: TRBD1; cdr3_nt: TGTGCCGTCGACAGGGGAAAGGATACGCAGTATTTT; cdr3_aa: CAVDRGKDTQYF
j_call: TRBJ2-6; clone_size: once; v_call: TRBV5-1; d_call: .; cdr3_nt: TGCGCCAGCAGTGGGCTCGGGGCCAACGTCCTGACTTTC; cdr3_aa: CASSGLGANVLTF
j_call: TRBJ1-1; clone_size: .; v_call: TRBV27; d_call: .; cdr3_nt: TGTGCCAGCAGTTTTCAGGGAAACACTGAAGCTTTCTTT; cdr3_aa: CASSFQGNTEAFF
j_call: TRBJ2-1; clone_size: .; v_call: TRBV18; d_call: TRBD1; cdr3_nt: TGTGCCAGCTCAAGCCGGGACAGGGGCAATGAGCAGTTCTTC; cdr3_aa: CASSSRDRGNEQFF
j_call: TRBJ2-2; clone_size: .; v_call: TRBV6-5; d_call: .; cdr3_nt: TGTGCCAGCAGTTATGGGACAACGAACACCGGGGAGCTGTTTTTT; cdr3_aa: CASSYGTTNTGELFF
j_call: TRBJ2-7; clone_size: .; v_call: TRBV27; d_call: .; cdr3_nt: TGTGCCAGCACCCAGCGACCCCGAGACCGGGGCTACGAGCAGTACTTC; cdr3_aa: CASTQRPRDRGYEQYF
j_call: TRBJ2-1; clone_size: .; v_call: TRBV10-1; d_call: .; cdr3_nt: TGCGCCAGCAGTGGGTATCCGGACAATGAGCAGTTCTTC; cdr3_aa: CASSGYPDNEQFF
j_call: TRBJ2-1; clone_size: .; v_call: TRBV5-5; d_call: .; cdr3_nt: TGTGCCAGCAGCCTAGACTGGAACAATGAGCAGTTCTTC; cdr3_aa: CASSLDWNNEQFF
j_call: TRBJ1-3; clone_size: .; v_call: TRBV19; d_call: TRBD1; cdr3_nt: TGTGCCAGCTCGACAGGGGGCGAGAAGGGCTATGGAAACACCATATATTTT; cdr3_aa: CASSTGGEKGYGNTIYF
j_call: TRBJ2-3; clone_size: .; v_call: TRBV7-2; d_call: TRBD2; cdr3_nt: TGTGCCAGCAGCTTCGGACTAGCGGGAGACACAGATACGCAGTATTTT; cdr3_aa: CASSFGLAGDTDTQYF
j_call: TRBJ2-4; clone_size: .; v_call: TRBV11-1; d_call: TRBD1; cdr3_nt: TGTGCCAGCAGCTTAGCGGGGACAGAAAACATTCAGTACTTC; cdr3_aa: CASSLAGTENIQYF
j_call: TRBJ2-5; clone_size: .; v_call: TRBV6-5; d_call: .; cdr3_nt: TGTGCCAGCAGTTACTACGGGAGTCGCCAAGAGACCCAGTACTTC; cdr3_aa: CASSYYGSRQETQYF
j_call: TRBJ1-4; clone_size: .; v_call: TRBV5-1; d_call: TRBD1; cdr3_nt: TGCGCCAGCAGCTTGGGATGGGACAGGGGACAAGAAAAACTGTTTTTT; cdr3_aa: CASSLGWDRGQEKLFF
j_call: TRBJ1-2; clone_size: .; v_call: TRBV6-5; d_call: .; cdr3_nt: TGTGCCAGCAGCAAGACAGGACCCGTTAACTATGGCTACACCTTC; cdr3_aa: CASSKTGPVNYGYTF
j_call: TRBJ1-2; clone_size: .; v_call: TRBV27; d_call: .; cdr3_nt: TGTGCCAGCAGTCCCAGGGGTGATGGCTACACCTTC; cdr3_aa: CASSPRGDGYTF
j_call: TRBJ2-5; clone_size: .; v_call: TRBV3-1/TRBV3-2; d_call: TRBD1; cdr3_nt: TGTGCCAGCAGCCACCGTGGGACAGGGGGCGCAGGGACCCAGTACTTC; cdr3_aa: CASSHRGTGGAGTQYF
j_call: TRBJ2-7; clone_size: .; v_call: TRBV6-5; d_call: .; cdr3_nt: TGTGCCAGCAGTTACTCGACCCGGGACTCCTCCTACGAGCAGTACTTC; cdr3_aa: CASSYSTRDSSYEQYF
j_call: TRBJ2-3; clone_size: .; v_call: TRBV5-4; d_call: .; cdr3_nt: TGTGCCAGCAGCTTGGCGCTAGTCACAGATACGCAGTATTTT; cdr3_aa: CASSLALVTDTQYF
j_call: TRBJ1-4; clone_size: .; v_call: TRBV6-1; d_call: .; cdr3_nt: TGTGCCAGCAGTGAAGCGGCAGGGACTAATGAAAAACTGTTTTTT; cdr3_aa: CASSEAAGTNEKLFF
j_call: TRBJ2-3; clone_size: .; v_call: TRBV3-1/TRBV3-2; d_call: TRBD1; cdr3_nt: TGTGCCAGCAGCCCCTACGGGACAGGTCAACCTAGCACAGATACGCAGTATTTT; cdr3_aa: CASSPYGTGQPSTDTQYF
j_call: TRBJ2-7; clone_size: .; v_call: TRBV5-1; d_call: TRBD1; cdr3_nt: TGCGCCAGCAAGGTGACAGGGGCTTCCTACGAGCAGTACTTC; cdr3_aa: CASKVTGASYEQYF
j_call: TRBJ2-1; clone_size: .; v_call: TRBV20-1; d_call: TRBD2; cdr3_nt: TGCAGTGCTAGTGAGGGACTAGCGGGAATTAATGAGCAGTTCTTC; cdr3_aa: CSASEGLAGINEQFF
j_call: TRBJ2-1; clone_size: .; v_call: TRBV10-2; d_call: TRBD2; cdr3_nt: TGCGCCAGCAGCGTAGCGGGAGGTGAGGGTGAGCAGTTCTTC; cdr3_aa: CASSVAGGEGEQFF
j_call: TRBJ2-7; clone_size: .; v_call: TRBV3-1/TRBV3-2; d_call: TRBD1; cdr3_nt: TGTGCCAGCAGCCAAGGCACCGGGACAGGGATCGGGGAGCAGTACTTC; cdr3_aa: CASSQGTGTGIGEQYF
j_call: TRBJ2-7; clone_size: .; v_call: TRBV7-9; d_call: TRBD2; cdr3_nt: TGTGCCAGCAGCTTAGTGGCTAGCGGTGCCTACGAGCAGTACTTC; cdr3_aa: CASSLVASGAYEQYF
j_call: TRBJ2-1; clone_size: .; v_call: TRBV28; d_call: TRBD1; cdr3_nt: TGTGCCAGCAGTCTCAGGGGGATTCCCTACAATGAGCAGTTCTTC; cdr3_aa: CASSLRGIPYNEQFF
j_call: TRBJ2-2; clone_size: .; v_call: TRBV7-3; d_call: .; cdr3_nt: TGTGCCAGCAGCGTTGACAGGAACACCGGGGAGCTGTTTTTT; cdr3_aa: CASSVDRNTGELFF
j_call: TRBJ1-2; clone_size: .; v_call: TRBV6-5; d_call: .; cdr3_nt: TGTGCCAGCAGGGTGACAGGAGTTCCTAACTATGGCTACACCTTC; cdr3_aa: CASRVTGVPNYGYTF
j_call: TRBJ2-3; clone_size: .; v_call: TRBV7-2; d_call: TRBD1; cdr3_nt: TGTGCCAGCAGCCCTGGCCCGGGACAGTTCTCCTATTTT; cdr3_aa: CASSPGPGQFSYF
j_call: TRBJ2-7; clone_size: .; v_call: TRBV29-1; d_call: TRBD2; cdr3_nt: TGCAGCGTTGGTTCTAGCGGGAACTACGAGCAGTACTTC; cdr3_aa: CSVGSSGNYEQYF
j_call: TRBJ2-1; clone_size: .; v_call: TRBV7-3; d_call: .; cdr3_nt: TGTGCCAGCAGCGGGGGACAATTGGATGAGCAGTTCTTC; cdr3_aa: CASSGGQLDEQFF
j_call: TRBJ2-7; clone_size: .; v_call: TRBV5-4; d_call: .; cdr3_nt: TGTGCCAGCAGCTTGGGTGGCGGGGGCTTGTACGAGCAGTACTTC; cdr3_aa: CASSLGGGGLYEQYF
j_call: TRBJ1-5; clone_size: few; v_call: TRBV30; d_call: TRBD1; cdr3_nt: TGTGCTTATCCACAGGGGGCGAGTCAGCCCCAGCATTTT; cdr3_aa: CAYPQGASQPQHF
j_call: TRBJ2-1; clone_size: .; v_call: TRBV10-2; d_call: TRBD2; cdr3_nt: TGCGCCAGCAGTTCTTCCGGGAGGGCCACCAATGAGCAGTTCTTC; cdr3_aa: CASSSSGRATNEQFF
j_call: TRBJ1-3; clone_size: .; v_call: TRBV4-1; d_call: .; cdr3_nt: TGCGCCAGCAGCCCATTCGGGGATTACTCTGGAAACACCATATATTTT; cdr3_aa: CASSPFGDYSGNTIYF
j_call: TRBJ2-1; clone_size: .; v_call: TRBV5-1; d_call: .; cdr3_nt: TGCGCCAGCACCTTGCAGGGACTAAGGGGGAATGAGCAGTTCTTC; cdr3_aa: CASTLQGLRGNEQFF
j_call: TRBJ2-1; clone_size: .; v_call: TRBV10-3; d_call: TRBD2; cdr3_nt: TGTGCCATCGGGGAGGGACTAGCGGGAGTCAATGAGCAGTTCTTC; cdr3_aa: CAIGEGLAGVNEQFF
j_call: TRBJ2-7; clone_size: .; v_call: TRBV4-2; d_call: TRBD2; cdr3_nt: TGTGCCAGCAGCCGGGGAGGGGTTGGTGCCTACGAGCAGTACTTC; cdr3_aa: CASSRGGVGAYEQYF
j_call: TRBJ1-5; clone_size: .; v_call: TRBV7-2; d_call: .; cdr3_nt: TGTGCCAGCAGCTATATCGATCAGCCCCAGCATTTT; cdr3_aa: CASSYIDQPQHF
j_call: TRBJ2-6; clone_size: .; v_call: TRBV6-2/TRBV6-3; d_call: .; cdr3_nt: TGTGCCAGCAGTCAACAGGTACCCTCTGGGGCCAACGTCCTGACTTTC; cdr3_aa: CASSQQVPSGANVLTF
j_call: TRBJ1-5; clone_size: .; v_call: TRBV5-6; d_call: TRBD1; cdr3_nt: TGTGCCAGCAGCTTGACAGGGGACAATCAGCCCCAGCATTTT; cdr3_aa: CASSLTGDNQPQHF
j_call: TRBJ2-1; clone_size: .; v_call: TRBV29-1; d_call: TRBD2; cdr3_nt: TGCAGCGTTACCGCTACACACCGAGGGCGGGAGTTATCCTACAATGAGCAGTTCTTC; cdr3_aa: CSVTATHRGRELSYNEQFF
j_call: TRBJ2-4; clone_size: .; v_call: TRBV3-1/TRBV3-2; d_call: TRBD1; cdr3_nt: TGTGCCAGCAGCCGACAGGGGGGACCCAAAAACATTCAGTACTTC; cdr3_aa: CASSRQGGPKNIQYF
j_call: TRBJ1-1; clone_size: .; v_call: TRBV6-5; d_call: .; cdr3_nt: TGTGCCAGTCGGAGGGCTCATAACACTGAAGCTTTCTTT; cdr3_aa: CASRRAHNTEAFF
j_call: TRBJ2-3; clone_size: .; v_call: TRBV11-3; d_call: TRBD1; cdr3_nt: TGTGCCAGCAGGGACCGGGACAGGGATCCGGCAGATACGCAGTATTTT; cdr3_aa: CASRDRDRDPADTQYF